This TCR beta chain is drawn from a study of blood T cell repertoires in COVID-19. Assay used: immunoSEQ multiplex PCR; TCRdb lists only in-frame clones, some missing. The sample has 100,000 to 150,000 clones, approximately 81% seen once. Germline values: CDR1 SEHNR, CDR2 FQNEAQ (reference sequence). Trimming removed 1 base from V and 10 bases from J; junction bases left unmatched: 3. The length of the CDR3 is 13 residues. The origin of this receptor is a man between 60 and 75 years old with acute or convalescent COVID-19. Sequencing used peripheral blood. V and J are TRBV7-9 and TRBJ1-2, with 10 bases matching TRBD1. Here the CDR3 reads CASSLGQGAFYTF. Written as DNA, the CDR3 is TGTGCCAGCAGCTTAGGACAGGGGGCTTTCTACACCTTC.